This T cell receptor (beta chain) was found in a study of blood T cell repertoires in COVID-19. Study as a whole: Material from acute and convalescent COVID-19 was sourced from the United States, Italy and Spain.

This clone was recorded once. The V end was cut by 4 bases, the J end by 0 bases, with 12 bases between. Germline V CDR1 and CDR2: SEHNR, FQNEAQ (reference sequence). The CDR3 extends over 15 amino acids. The authors' processing: Amplification with reference gene primers provided the estimates of nucleated cell counts. Method: immunoSEQ multiplex PCR; TCRdb's copy keeps in-frame clones and lacks some. D and trimming come from the DNA, and the V and J calls and clone size come from that table. The table has about 180,000 clones, about 80% seen once. The TCR comes from a human donor in a cohort sampled during active COVID-19. Sequenced: peripheral blood. This chain joins TRBV7-9 and TRBJ1-1, with a tentative D call TRBD1 (6 bases). The CDR3 loop is CASSSWTDMNTEAFF. CDR3 sequence (DNA): TGTGCCAGCAGCTCCTGGACAGATATGAACACTGAAGCTTTCTTT. Complete variable domain (other parts from reference TRBV7-9 and TRBJ1-1): DTGVSQNPRHKITKRGQNVTFRCDPISEHNRLYWYRQTLGQGPEFLTYFQNEAQLEKSRLLSDRFSAERPKGSFSTLEIQRTEQGDSAMYLCASSSWTDMNTEAFFGQGTRLTVV.